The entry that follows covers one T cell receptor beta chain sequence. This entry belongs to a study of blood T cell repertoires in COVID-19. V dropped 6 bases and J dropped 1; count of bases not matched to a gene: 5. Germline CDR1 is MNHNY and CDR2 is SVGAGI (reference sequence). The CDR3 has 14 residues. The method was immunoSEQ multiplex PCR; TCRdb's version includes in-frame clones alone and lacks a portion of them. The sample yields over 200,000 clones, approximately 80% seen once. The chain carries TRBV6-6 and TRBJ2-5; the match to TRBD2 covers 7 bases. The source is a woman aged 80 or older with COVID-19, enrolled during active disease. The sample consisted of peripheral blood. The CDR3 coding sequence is TGTGCCAGCAGACCTGGACTAGTCCAAGAGACCCAGTACTTC. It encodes CASRPGLVQETQYF.